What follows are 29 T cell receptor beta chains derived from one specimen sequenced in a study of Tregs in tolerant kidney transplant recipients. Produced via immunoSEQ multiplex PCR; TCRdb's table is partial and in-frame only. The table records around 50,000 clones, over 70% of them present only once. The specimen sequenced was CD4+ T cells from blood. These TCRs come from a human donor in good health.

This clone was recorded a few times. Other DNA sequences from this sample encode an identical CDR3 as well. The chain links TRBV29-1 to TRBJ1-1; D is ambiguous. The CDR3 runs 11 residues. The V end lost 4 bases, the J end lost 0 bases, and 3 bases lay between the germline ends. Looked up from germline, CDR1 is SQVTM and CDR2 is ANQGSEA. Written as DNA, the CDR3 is TGCAGCGTTGGGCTGAACACTGAAGCTTTCTTT. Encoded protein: CSVGLNTEAFF.

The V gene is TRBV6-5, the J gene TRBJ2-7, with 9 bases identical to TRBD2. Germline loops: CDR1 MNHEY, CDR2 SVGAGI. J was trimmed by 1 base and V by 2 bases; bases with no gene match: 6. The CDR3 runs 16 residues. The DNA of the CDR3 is TGTGCCAGCAGTTACAGGGTAGCGGGAGCATCCTACGAGCAGTACTTC. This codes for CASSYRVAGASYEQYF.

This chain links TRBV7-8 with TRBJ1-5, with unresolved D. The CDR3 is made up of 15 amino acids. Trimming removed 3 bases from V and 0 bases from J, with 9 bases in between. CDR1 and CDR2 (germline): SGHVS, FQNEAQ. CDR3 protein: CASSFGSYSNQPQHF. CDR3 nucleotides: TGTGCCAGCAGCTTCGGGAGTTATAGCAATCAGCCCCAGCATTTT. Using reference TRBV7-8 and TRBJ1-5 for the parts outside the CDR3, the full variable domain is GAGVSQSPRYKVAKRGQDVALRCDPISGHVSLFWYQQALGQGPEFLTYFQNEAQLDKSGLPSDRFFAERPEGSVSTLKIQRTQQEDSAVYLCASSFGSYSNQPQHFGDGTRLSIL.

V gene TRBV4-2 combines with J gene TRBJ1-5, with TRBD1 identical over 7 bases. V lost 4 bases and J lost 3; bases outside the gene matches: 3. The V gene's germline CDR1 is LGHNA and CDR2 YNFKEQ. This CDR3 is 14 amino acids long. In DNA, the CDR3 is TGTGCCAGCAGCCGCAGGGGGGACAATCAGCCCCAGCATTTT. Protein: CASSRRGDNQPQHF.

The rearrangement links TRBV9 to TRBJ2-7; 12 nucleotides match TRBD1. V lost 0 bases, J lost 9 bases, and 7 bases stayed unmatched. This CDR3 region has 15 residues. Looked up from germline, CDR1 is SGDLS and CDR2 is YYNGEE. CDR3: CASSVAGTGGLGQYF. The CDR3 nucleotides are TGTGCCAGCAGCGTAGCGGGGACAGGGGGCCTGGGGCAGTACTTC.

The CDR3 region has the DNA TGTGCCAGCACCCTGAGGGATGCTCCTGGAAACACCATATATTTT. It translates to CASTLRDAPGNTIYF. V and J are TRBV4-2 and TRBJ1-3, with D unresolved. V lost 7 bases and J 2 bases, leaving 15 bases between the germline ends. Per germline, CDR1 LGHNA and CDR2 YNFKEQ. The CDR3 sequence is 15 residues long.

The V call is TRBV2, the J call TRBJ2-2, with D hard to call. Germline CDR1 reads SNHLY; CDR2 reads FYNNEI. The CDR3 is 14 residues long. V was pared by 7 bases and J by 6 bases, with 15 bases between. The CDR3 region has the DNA TGTGCCAGCACCGCGACGGGTTGGTCCGGGGAGCTGTTTTTT. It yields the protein CASTATGWSGELFF.

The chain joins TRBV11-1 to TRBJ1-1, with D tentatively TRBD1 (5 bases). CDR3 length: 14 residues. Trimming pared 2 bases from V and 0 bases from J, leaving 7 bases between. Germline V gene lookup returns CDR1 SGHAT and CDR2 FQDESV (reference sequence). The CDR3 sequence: CASSLTGLNTEAFF. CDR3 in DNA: TGTGCCAGCAGCTTAACAGGCCTGAACACTGAAGCTTTCTTT.

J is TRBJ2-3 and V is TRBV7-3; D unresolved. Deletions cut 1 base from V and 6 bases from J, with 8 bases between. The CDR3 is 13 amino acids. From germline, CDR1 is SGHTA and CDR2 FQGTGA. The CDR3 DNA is TGTGCCAGCAGCTTAAAAATGGCGGATACGCAGTATTTT. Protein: CASSLKMADTQYF.

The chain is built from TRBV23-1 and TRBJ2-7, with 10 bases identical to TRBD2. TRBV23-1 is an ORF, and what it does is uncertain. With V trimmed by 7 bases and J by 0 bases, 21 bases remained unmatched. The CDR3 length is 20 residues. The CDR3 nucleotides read TGCGCCAGCACAACCAAAGGAGGACTAGCGGACGGCGTAAGCTCCTACGAGCAGTACTTC. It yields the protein CASTTKGGLADGVSSYEQYF.

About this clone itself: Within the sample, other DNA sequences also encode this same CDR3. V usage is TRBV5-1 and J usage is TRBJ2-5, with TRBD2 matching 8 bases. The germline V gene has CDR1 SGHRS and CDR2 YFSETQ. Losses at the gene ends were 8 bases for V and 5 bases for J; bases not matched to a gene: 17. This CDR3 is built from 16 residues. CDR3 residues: CASSTGASGPGETQYF. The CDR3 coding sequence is TGCGCCAGTTCTACTGGAGCTAGCGGGCCGGGGGAGACCCAGTACTTC. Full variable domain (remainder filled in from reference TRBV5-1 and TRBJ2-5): KAGVTQTPRYLIKTRGQQVTLSCSPISGHRSVSWYQQTPGQGLQFLFEYFSETQRNKGNFPGRFSGRQFSNSRSEMNVSTLELGDSALYLCASSTGASGPGETQYFGPGTRLLVL.

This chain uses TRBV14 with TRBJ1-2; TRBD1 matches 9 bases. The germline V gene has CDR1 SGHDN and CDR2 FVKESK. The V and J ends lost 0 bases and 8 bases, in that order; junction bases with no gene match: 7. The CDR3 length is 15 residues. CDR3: CASSQEAGTGLGYTF. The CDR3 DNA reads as TGTGCCAGCAGCCAAGAGGCCGGGACAGGGTTAGGCTACACCTTC.

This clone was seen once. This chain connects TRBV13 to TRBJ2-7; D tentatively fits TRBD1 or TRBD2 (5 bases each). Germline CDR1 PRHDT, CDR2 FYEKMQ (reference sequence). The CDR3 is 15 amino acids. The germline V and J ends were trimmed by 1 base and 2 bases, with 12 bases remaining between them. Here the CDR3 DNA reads TGTGCCAGCAGCTTAGAGGGGACGGTGACCTACGAGCAGTACTTC. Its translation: CASSLEGTVTYEQYF.

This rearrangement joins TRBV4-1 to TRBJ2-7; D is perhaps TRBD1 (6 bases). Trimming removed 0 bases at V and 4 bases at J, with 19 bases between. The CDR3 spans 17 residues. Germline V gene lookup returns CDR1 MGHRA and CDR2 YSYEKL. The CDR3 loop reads CASSQEVTGIRVYEQYF. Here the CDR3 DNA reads TGCGCCAGCAGCCAAGAGGTAACAGGGATTAGGGTTTACGAGCAGTACTTC.

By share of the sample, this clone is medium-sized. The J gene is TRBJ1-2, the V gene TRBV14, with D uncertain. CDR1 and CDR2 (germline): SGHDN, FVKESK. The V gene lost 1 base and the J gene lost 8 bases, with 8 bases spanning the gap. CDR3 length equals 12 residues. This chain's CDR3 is CASSQASGGYTF. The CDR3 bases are TGTGCCAGCAGCCAAGCTTCGGGCGGCTACACCTTC.

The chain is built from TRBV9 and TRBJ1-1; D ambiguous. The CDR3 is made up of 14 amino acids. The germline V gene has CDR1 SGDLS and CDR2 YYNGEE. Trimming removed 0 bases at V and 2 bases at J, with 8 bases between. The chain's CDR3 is CASSVDLSNTEAFF. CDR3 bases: TGTGCCAGCAGCGTAGATTTAAGCAACACTGAAGCTTTCTTT.

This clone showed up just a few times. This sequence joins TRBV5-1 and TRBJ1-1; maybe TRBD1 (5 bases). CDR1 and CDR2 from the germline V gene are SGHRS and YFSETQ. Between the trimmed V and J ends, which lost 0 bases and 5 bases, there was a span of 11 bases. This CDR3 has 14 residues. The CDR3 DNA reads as TGCGCCAGCAGCTTGGTAAGGGGCGGAACTGAAGCTTTCTTT. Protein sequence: CASSLVRGGTEAFF.

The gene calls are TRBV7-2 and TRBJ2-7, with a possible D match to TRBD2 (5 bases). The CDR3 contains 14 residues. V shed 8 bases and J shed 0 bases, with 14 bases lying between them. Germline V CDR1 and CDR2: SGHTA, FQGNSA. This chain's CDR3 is CASGLGRSSYEQYF. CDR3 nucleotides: TGTGCCAGCGGGCTAGGGAGAAGCTCCTACGAGCAGTACTTC.

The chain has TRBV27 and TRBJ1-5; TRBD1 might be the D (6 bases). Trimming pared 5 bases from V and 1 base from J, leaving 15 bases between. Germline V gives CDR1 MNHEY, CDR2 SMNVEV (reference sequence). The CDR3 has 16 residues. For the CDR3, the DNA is TGTGCCAGCAGTCCCCTGGCAGGGGCGAGCAATCAGCCCCAGCATTTT. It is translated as CASSPLAGASNQPQHF.

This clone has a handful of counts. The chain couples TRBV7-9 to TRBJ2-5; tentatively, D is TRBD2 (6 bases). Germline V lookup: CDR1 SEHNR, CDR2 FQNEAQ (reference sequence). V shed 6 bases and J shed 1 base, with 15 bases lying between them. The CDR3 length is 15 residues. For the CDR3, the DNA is TGTGCCAGCAGGGGAGTTGGGGGGACCCAAGAGACCCAGTACTTC. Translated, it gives CASRGVGGTQETQYF.

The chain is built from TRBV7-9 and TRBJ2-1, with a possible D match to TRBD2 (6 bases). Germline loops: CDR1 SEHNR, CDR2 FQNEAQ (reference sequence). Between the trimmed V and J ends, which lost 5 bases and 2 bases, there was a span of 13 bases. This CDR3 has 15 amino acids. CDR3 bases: TGTGCCAGCAGCCAACGGGGGAGTCCCTACAATGAGCAGTTCTTC. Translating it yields CASSQRGSPYNEQFF.

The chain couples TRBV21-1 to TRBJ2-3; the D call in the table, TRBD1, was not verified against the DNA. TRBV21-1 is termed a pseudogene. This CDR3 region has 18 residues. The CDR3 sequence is CASSKLQGAPPYTDTQYF. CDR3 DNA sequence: TGTGCCAGCAGCAAACTACAGGGGGCGCCACCCTACACAGATACGCAGTATTTT.

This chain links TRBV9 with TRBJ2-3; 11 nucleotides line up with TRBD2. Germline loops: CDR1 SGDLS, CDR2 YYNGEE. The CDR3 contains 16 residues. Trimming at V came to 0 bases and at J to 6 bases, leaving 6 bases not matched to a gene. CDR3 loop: CASSVVAGGRTDTQYF. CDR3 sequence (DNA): TGTGCCAGCAGCGTAGTAGCGGGAGGGAGGACGGATACGCAGTATTTT.

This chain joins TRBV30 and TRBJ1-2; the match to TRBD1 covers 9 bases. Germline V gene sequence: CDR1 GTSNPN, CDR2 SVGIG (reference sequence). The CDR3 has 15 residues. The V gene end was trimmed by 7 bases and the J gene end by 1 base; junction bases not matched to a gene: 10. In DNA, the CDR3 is TGTGCCTCAAGATCCGGACAGGGGATTAACTATGGCTACACCTTC. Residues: CASRSGQGINYGYTF.

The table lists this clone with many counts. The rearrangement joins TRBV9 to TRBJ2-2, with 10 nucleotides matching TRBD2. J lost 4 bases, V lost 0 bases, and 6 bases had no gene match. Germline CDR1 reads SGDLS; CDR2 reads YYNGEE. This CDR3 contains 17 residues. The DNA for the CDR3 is TGTGCCAGCAGCGTAGGGGCTAGCGGGAGCGGCACCGGGGAGCTGTTTTTT. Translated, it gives CASSVGASGSGTGELFF.

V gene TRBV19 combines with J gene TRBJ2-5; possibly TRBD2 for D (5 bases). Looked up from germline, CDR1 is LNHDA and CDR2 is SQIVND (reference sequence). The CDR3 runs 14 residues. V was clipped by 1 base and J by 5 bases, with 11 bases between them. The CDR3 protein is CASSIVVRGETQYF. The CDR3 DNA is TGTGCCAGTAGTATAGTAGTCAGAGGGGAGACCCAGTACTTC.

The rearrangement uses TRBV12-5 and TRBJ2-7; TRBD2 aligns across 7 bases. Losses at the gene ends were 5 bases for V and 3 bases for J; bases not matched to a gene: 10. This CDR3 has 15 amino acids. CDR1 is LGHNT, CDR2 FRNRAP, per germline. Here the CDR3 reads CASGPLGVAGYEQYF. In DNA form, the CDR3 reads TGTGCTAGTGGTCCCTTGGGGGTAGCGGGCTACGAGCAGTACTTC.

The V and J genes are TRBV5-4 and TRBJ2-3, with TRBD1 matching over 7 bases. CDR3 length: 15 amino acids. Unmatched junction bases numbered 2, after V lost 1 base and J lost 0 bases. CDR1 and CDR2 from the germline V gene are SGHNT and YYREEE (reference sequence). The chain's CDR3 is CASSLTGVSTDTQYF. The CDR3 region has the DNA TGTGCCAGCAGCTTGACAGGGGTTAGCACAGATACGCAGTATTTT.

CDR3 DNA sequence: TGCGCCAGCAGCCAAGCGGGGCGGCAAGAGACCCAGTACTTC. Translated: CASSQAGRQETQYF. The chain joins TRBV4-3 to TRBJ2-5; TRBD1 or TRBD2 may be the D gene (5 bases each). The CDR3 length is 14 residues. Trimming shortened V by 1 base and J by 2 bases, and 8 bases separated the two germline ends. Per the germline V gene, CDR1 is LGHNA and CDR2 is YSLEER.